One and the same sample provided the 26 T cell receptor beta chains below, sequenced in a study of blood T cell repertoires in COVID-19. TCRdb keeps only in-frame clones here, not all; method: immunoSEQ multiplex PCR. The sample has under 85,000 clones, roughly 82% seen once. The sequenced sample was peripheral blood. The receptors were gathered from a human donor in a cohort sampled during active COVID-19.

The chain links TRBV4-3 to TRBJ2-3; D gene unclear. V was pared by 1 base and J by 6 bases, with 20 bases between. CDR1 is LGHNA, CDR2 YSLEER, per germline. This CDR3 region has 17 residues. CDR3 nucleotide sequence: TGCGCCAGCAGCCAAGTTCTGCTTCTGTCACAACCCGATACGCAGTATTTT. It translates to CASSQVLLLSQPDTQYF.

V usage is TRBV3-1 (or the pseudogene TRBV3-2) and J usage is TRBJ1-3, with D possibly being TRBD1 (5 bases). The ends were cut back, 2 bases at V and 0 bases at J, with 5 bases in the middle. The CDR3 sequence is 14 residues long. Per germline, CDR1 LGHDT and CDR2 YNNKEL (reference sequence). The CDR3 sequence is CASSQQGSGNTIYF. The CDR3 nucleotides are TGTGCCAGCAGCCAACAGGGCTCTGGAAACACCATATATTTT.

The chain joins TRBV11-2 to TRBJ2-5, with 8 bases aligning to TRBD2. Germline CDR1 and CDR2: SGHAT and FQNNGV. The J segment lost 5 bases and the V segment lost 3 bases, leaving 8 bases of the junction unmatched. The length of the CDR3 is 15 residues. The CDR3 DNA reads as TGTGCCAGCAGCTTTCCCATGGCGGGGGGTGAGACCCAGTACTTC. Protein: CASSFPMAGGETQYF.

The table lists this clone with a count of one. The chain has TRBV18 and TRBJ2-5, with D maybe TRBD2 (5 bases). V lost 3 bases and J 5 bases, leaving 13 bases between the germline ends. CDR1 and CDR2 from the germline V gene are KGHSH and LQKENI. The CDR3 runs to 14 residues. In nucleotides, the CDR3 is TGTGCCAGCTCACCGGGGTCCGGCGGGGAGACCCAGTACTTC. Encoded protein: CASSPGSGGETQYF. The full variable domain, in which reference TRBV18 and TRBJ2-5 provide the parts outside the CDR3, is NAGVMQNPRHLVRRRGQEARLRCSPMKGHSHVYWYRQLPEEGLKFMVYLQKENIIDESGMPKERFSAEFPKEGPSILRIQQVVRGDSAAYFCASSPGSGGETQYFGPGTRLLVL.

This clone was counted once. The V and J genes are TRBV2 and TRBJ2-5, with TRBD2 identical over 10 bases. V shed 6 bases and J 4 bases; nucleotides not matched to a gene: 8. The CDR3 runs to 15 residues. The germline CDR1 and CDR2 sequences are SNHLY and FYNNEI. CDR3 nucleotides: TGTGCCAGCAGAACTAGCGGGACTAGCCTAGAGACCCAGTACTTC. Protein: CASRTSGTSLETQYF.

The CDR3 DNA follows: TGCGCCAGCAGCAGGGACAGCCAACCCAACTATGGCTACACCTTC. Its translation is CASSRDSQPNYGYTF. The chain recombines TRBV5-1 with TRBJ1-2, with 7 bases that match TRBD1. The CDR3 spans 15 residues. Trimming took 4 bases from V and 2 from J; bases not matched to a gene: 8. Looked up from germline, CDR1 is SGHRS and CDR2 is YFSETQ.

The chain uses TRBV6-5 and TRBJ2-2; 7 bases fit TRBD1. The V gene end was trimmed by 2 bases and the J gene end by 0 bases; junction bases not matched to a gene: 3. Germline CDR1 is MNHEY and CDR2 is SVGAGI. This CDR3 is 16 amino acids long. CDR3: CASSYPGQTNTGELFF. For the CDR3, the DNA is TGTGCCAGCAGTTACCCGGGACAGACGAACACCGGGGAGCTGTTTTTT.

This sequence joins TRBV25-1 and TRBJ2-5; D is unclear. Germline CDR1 is MGHDK and CDR2 is SYGVNS. The CDR3 loop spans 14 amino acids. Trimming shortened V by 1 base and J by 2 bases, and 8 bases separated the two germline ends. CDR3 sequence (DNA): TGTGCCAGCAGTGAATTGACTGGTCAAGAGACCCAGTACTTC. It codes for CASSELTGQETQYF.

This rearrangement joins TRBV2 to TRBJ1-5, with D hard to call. CDR3 size: 14 residues. The V end was cut by 4 bases, the J end by 2 bases, with 9 bases between. Germline values: CDR1 SNHLY, CDR2 FYNNEI. The CDR3: CASSGAFGNQPQHF. CDR3 bases: TGTGCCAGCAGTGGCGCCTTTGGCAATCAGCCCCAGCATTTT.

This clone was detected only a few times. J is TRBJ2-4 and V is TRBV6-5; D is undetermined. The CDR3 spans 14 residues. Trimming left V 7 bases short and J 6 bases short, with 16 bases between. Looked up from germline, CDR1 is MNHEY and CDR2 is SVGAGI. CDR3 residues: CASIGLPRGNIQYF. As DNA, the CDR3 is TGTGCCAGCATTGGCCTTCCTCGCGGAAACATTCAGTACTTC.

The genes are TRBV23-1 and TRBJ2-5, with TRBD1 identical over 8 bases. TRBV23-1 is an open reading frame whose function is uncertain. V dropped 2 bases and J dropped 7; count of bases not matched to a gene: 12. CDR3 size: 16 residues. CDR3 sequence (DNA): TGCGCCAGCAGTCAAGCTGGAGACAGGGGCTCGGGGACCCAGTACTTC. This codes for CASSQAGDRGSGTQYF.

The count of this clone is one. V usage is TRBV2 and J usage is TRBJ1-1; D unresolved. Germline CDR1 reads SNHLY; CDR2 reads FYNNEI. The ends were cut back, 7 bases at V and 1 base at J, with 4 bases in the middle. The CDR3 has 11 amino acids. DNA of the CDR3: TGTGCCAGCAAGAGGAACACTGAAGCTTTCTTT. It encodes CASKRNTEAFF.

CDR3 protein: CASSPGTSNQPQHF. The CDR3 bases are TGTGCCAGTAGTCCCGGGACATCCAATCAGCCCCAGCATTTT. The rearrangement joins TRBV19 to TRBJ1-5, with D tentatively TRBD1 (6 bases). V lost 5 bases, J lost 3 bases, and 11 bases lay in between. This CDR3 is built from 14 residues. CDR1 is LNHDA, CDR2 SQIVND, per germline (reference sequence). Full variable domain (rest looked up from reference TRBV19 and TRBJ1-5): DGGITQSPKYLFRKEGQNVTLSCEQNLNHDAMYWYRQDPGQGLRLIYYSQIVNDFQKGDIAEGYSVSREKKESFPLTVTSAQKNPTAFYLCASSPGTSNQPQHFGDGTRLSIL.

CDR3 DNA sequence: TGTGCCAGTAGAGCCGGGACTAGCGTCCCGGCGGAGCAGTTCTTC. Translated, it gives CASRAGTSVPAEQFF. The V call is TRBV19, the J call TRBJ2-1; 10 nucleotides agree with TRBD2. Germline values: CDR1 LNHDA, CDR2 SQIVND (reference sequence). The trim removed 6 bases at V and 10 bases at J, leaving 12 bases unmatched. This CDR3 comprises 15 residues.

This rearrangement joins TRBV30 to TRBJ1-5; possible D gene TRBD1, 6 bases. The CDR3 extends over 13 amino acids. Germline V gene sequence: CDR1 GTSNPN, CDR2 SVGIG (reference sequence). Trimming cost V 5 bases and J 6 bases, with 14 bases left between them. The CDR3 reads CAWSPRRGQPQHF. DNA of the CDR3: TGTGCCTGGTCCCCCCGCAGGGGTCAGCCCCAGCATTTT.

This clone was detected only once. The rearrangement joins TRBV10-3 to TRBJ1-5, with 8 bases identical to TRBD1. This CDR3 spans 15 amino acids. Looked up from germline, CDR1 is ENHRY and CDR2 is SYGVKD. V lost 10 bases to trimming and J lost 6 bases; unmatched junction nucleotides: 14. The CDR3 here is CATRPETGARQPQHF. CDR3 nucleotides: TGTGCCACACGTCCCGAGACAGGGGCACGTCAGCCCCAGCATTTT.

The rearrangement joins TRBV7-8 to TRBJ2-2; 13 bases align to TRBD2. The CDR3 runs to 19 residues. CDR1 is SGHVS and CDR2 is FQNEAQ in the germline V gene. The junction had 9 bases not matched to a gene; V was cut back by 5 bases and J by 0 bases. For the CDR3, the DNA is TGTGCCAGCAGCAAAGGACTAGCGGGGGATACCGCGAACACCGGGGAGCTGTTTTTT. Amino acids: CASSKGLAGDTANTGELFF.

This clone was seen more than once but under ten times. The V call is TRBV20-1, the J call TRBJ2-3; D is unclear. Germline V gene sequence: CDR1 DFQATT, CDR2 SNEGSKA (reference sequence). CDR3 length equals 11 residues. The ends were cut back, 2 bases at V and 4 bases at J, with 4 bases in the middle. The CDR3 here is CSARPADTQYF. The CDR3 bases are TGCAGTGCTAGACCCGCAGATACGCAGTATTTT.

The chain employs TRBV4-2 and TRBJ1-2; no clear D. CDR3 length: 16 amino acids. Germline CDR1 LGHNA, CDR2 YNFKEQ. V gave up 0 bases and J gave up 4 bases, with 15 bases separating them. The CDR3 coding sequence is TGTGCCAGCAGCCAAGATGCCCCTACGAGGGCCTATGGCTACACCTTC. The encoded protein is CASSQDAPTRAYGYTF.

The chain links TRBV5-1 to TRBJ2-1, with a weak D call TRBD1 (5 bases). The length of the CDR3 is 12 residues. Looked up from germline, CDR1 is SGHRS and CDR2 is YFSETQ. V lost 4 bases and J lost 4, with 6 bases in between. The CDR3 sequence: CASSPGYNEQFF. CDR3 coding DNA: TGCGCCAGCAGCCCAGGGTACAATGAGCAGTTCTTC.

The V call is TRBV7-8, the J call TRBJ2-5; TRBD1 matches at 8 bases. The length of the CDR3 is 15 residues. V was clipped by 5 bases and J by 5 bases; unmatched bases: 10. From germline, CDR1 is SGHVS and CDR2 FQNEAQ. CDR3 sequence reads: CASSPRTGGGETQYF. In nucleotides, the CDR3 is TGTGCCAGCAGCCCCCGAACAGGGGGTGGGGAGACCCAGTACTTC.

The chain is built from TRBV7-9 and TRBJ2-5, with 8 bases aligning to TRBD2. CDR3 length: 17 residues. Per germline, CDR1 SEHNR and CDR2 FQNEAQ (reference sequence). V was pared by 3 bases and J by 4 bases, with 13 bases of the junction left unmatched. Here the CDR3 reads CASSLPHGRAGGETQYF. CDR3 DNA: TGTGCCAGCAGCTTGCCTCACGGGAGGGCTGGGGGAGAGACCCAGTACTTC.

This chain uses TRBV5-6 with TRBJ1-1, with 8 bases that match TRBD1. The CDR3 is made up of 15 amino acids. CDR1 is SGHDT and CDR2 is YYEEEE in the germline V gene. Trimming removed 4 bases from V and 1 base from J; junction bases left unmatched: 6. CDR3 nucleotides: TGTGCCAGCAGCGGGACAGGATCTAGGAACACTGAAGCTTTCTTT. Translated: CASSGTGSRNTEAFF.

The chain combines TRBV11-3 with TRBJ2-7, with D possibly matching TRBD1 (5 bases). This CDR3 is 13 amino acids long. Trimming pared 11 bases from V and 4 bases from J, leaving 18 bases between. Germline V lookup: CDR1 SGHNT, CDR2 YENEEA. The CDR3, as DNA: TGTGCCCGATTCCAAGGGGATCGGTACGAGCAGTACTTC. Encoded protein: CARFQGDRYEQYF.

This clone was observed a single time. V usage is TRBV5-1 and J usage is TRBJ1-5; 11 nucleotides align to TRBD1. V lost 7 bases, J lost 5 bases, and 14 bases stayed unmatched. The CDR3 length is 17 residues. Per the germline V gene, CDR1 is SGHRS and CDR2 is YFSETQ. CDR3 in amino acids: CASAPGTGGILHQPQHF. The CDR3 region has the DNA TGCGCCAGCGCCCCCGGGACAGGGGGGATTTTGCATCAGCCCCAGCATTTT. Full variable domain (missing parts from reference TRBV5-1 and TRBJ1-5): KAGVTQTPRYLIKTRGQQVTLSCSPISGHRSVSWYQQTPGQGLQFLFEYFSETQRNKGNFPGRFSGRQFSNSRSEMNVSTLELGDSALYLCASAPGTGGILHQPQHFGDGTRLSIL.

The chain recombines TRBV4-1 with TRBJ1-4, with D unresolved. Germline V lookup: CDR1 MGHRA, CDR2 YSYEKL. The V gene lost 0 bases and the J gene lost 0 bases, with 8 bases spanning the gap. The CDR3 covers 16 residues. DNA of the CDR3: TGCGCCAGCAGCCAAGAAGCCTCCTCAACTAATGAAAAACTGTTTTTT. It codes for CASSQEASSTNEKLFF.